Shown below are 23 T cell receptor beta chains from a single sample sequenced in a study of T cells after yellow fever vaccination. TCRdb analysed the 5' RACE reads with MiXCR anew, one entry per CDR3 protein. This sample has some 300,000 distinct CDR3 sequences, with approximately 10% found just once. The input for sequencing was CD4+ T cells sorted from PBMCs, taken 5 days after the yellow fever booster vaccination. These receptor sequences come from a man younger than 35 who received the YFV17D yellow fever vaccine.

This clonotype showed up many times. The genes are TRBV7-9 and TRBJ2-5; no firm D call. With 6 bases removed from V and 3 bases from J, the gap between germline ends came to 2 bases. This CDR3 region has 10 residues. The germline gives CDR1 SEHNR, CDR2 FQNEAQ (reference sequence). This CDR3 is CASRKETQYF. CDR3 DNA sequence: TGTGCCAGCAGGAAAGAGACCCAGTACTTC. The full variable domain, with the rest looked up from reference TRBV7-9 and TRBJ2-5, is DTGVSQNPRHKITKRGQNVTFRCDPISEHNRLYWYRQTLGQGPEFLTYFQNEAQLEKSRLLSDRFSAERPKGSFSTLEIQRTEQGDSAMYLCASRKETQYFGPGTRLLVL.

This clonotype has just a few counts. The chain employs TRBV5-1 and TRBJ2-1; D unresolved. V was shortened by 0 bases and J by 0 bases, with 7 bases between the two germline ends. The CDR3 has 15 amino acids. Germline CDR1 SGHRS, CDR2 YFSETQ. The CDR3 DNA reads as TGCGCCAGCAGCTTGGGGCAGTTCTCCTACAATGAGCAGTTCTTC. Encoded protein: CASSLGQFSYNEQFF.

This clonotype was found a few times. The rearrangement links TRBV5-4 to TRBJ2-1; D unclear. Germline CDR1 SGHNT, CDR2 YYREEE (reference sequence). V lost 1 base to trimming and J lost 6 bases, with 5 bases between them. The CDR3 sequence is 12 residues long. The CDR3, as DNA: TGTGCCAGCAGCTTGTCGGGCAATGAGCAGTTCTTC. This codes for CASSLSGNEQFF.

The chain links TRBV30 to TRBJ1-4; TRBD1 is a possible D gene (6 bases). This CDR3 region has 14 residues. The V gene's germline CDR1 is GTSNPN and CDR2 SVGIG (reference sequence). V was shortened by 1 base and J by 8 bases, with 14 bases between the two germline ends. The CDR3 DNA reads TGTGCCTGGAGTGATCGGGGGCTTTGGGAAAAACTGTTTTTT. This sequence encodes CAWSDRGLWEKLFF. The variable domain in full, completed from reference TRBV30 and TRBJ1-4, reads SQTIHQWPATLVQPVGSPLSLECTVEGTSNPNLYWYRQAAGRGLQLLFYSVGIGQISSEVPQNLSASRPQDRQFILSSKKLLLSDSGFYLCAWSDRGLWEKLFFGSGTQLSVL.

This rearrangement joins TRBV2 to TRBJ2-7, with 7 nucleotides matching TRBD2. There are 12 residues in the CDR3. CDR1 is SNHLY and CDR2 is FYNNEI in the germline V gene. J gave up 2 bases and V 6 bases, and 1 base lay outside the gene matches. The CDR3, as DNA: TGTGCCAGCAGCCTAGCGGCCTACGAGCAGTACGTC. Residues: CASSLAAYEQYV.

This clonotype was seen a few times. The CDR3 protein is CASSQDRSGGEHGTDTQYF. CDR3 nucleotides: TGTGCCAGCAGCCAAGATCGGTCAGGTGGGGAGCACGGCACAGATACGCAGTATTTT. V and J are TRBV4-2 and TRBJ2-3; D is perhaps TRBD2 (5 bases). This CDR3 contains 19 residues. CDR1 is LGHNA and CDR2 is YNFKEQ in the germline V gene. Trimming cost V 0 bases and J 1 base, with 20 bases left between them.

The chain is built from TRBV5-1 and TRBJ2-7, with a tentative D call TRBD1 (6 bases). CDR1 is SGHRS, CDR2 YFSETQ, per germline. CDR3 size: 14 residues. Trimming stripped 2 bases from V and 2 bases from J, with 11 bases between. This CDR3 reads CASSFSGAPYEQYV. CDR3 DNA sequence: TGCGCCAGCAGCTTTTCAGGGGCCCCCTACGAGCAGTACGTC.

There are a few counts of this clonotype. The chain uses TRBV5-1 and TRBJ1-1; D gene unclear. The germline CDR1 and CDR2 sequences are SGHRS and YFSETQ. CDR3 length: 13 residues. The ends were cut back, 0 bases at V and 8 bases at J, with 11 bases in the middle. The chain's CDR3 is CASSLVSREEAFF. CDR3 DNA sequence: TGCGCCAGCAGCTTGGTATCTCGGGAAGAAGCTTTCTTT.

A few counts support this clonotype. The chain has TRBV7-2 and TRBJ2-7, with 8 bases aligning to TRBD1. The CDR3 has 14 amino acids. In germline, CDR1 is SGHTA, CDR2 FQGNSA. V lost 3 bases and J lost 2; bases outside the gene matches: 3. The CDR3 loop is CASSFSGGTYEQYV. Written as DNA, the CDR3 is TGTGCCAGCAGCTTTTCAGGGGGCACCTACGAGCAGTACGTC.

The chain links TRBV24-1 to TRBJ1-2, with D possibly being TRBD1 (5 bases). This CDR3 spans 15 amino acids. The V end lost 2 bases, the J end lost 6 bases, and 15 bases lay between the germline ends. CDR1 is KGHDR and CDR2 is SFDVKD in the germline V gene. This CDR3 is CATSDSRRGADGYTF. The DNA of the CDR3 is TGTGCCACCAGTGATTCGCGAAGGGGCGCGGATGGCTACACCTTC.

This clonotype was seen repeatedly, ten times or more. The chain links TRBV7-2 to TRBJ2-1; 9 bases match TRBD1. V lost 4 bases and J lost 6; bases outside the gene matches: 10. The CDR3 extends over 16 amino acids. Germline loops: CDR1 SGHTA, CDR2 FQGNSA. The DNA of the CDR3 is TGTGCCAGCAGCTCACAGGGGGCAGTTGTAGGCAATGAGCAGTTCTTC. This translates into CASSSQGAVVGNEQFF.

The gene calls are TRBV18 and TRBJ1-2; perhaps TRBD1 as D (6 bases). The CDR3 covers 14 residues. Germline CDR1 is KGHSH and CDR2 is LQKENI. V lost 2 bases, J lost 0 bases, and 7 bases lay in between. The CDR3 DNA is TGTGCCAGCTCACCAGGGACATCTAACTATGGCTACACCTTC. Residues: CASSPGTSNYGYTF. Full variable domain (remainder filled in from reference TRBV18 and TRBJ1-2): NAGVMQNPRHLVRRRGQEARLRCSPMKGHSHVYWYRQLPEEGLKFMVYLQKENIIDESGMPKERFSAEFPKEGPSILRIQQVVRGDSAAYFCASSPGTSNYGYTFGSGTRLTVV.

This clonotype was seen more than once but under ten times. The chain combines TRBV27 with TRBJ2-1, with TRBD2 matching 10 bases. This CDR3 has 17 amino acids. The germline CDR1 and CDR2 sequences are MNHEY and SMNVEV (reference sequence). The junction had 11 bases not matched to a gene; V was cut back by 5 bases and J by 4 bases. CDR3 sequence reads: CASSKPERGGIYNEQFF. The CDR3 bases are TGTGCCAGCAGTAAACCCGAGCGGGGGGGCATATACAATGAGCAGTTCTTC.

This clonotype was seen only a few times. The chain joins TRBV12-5 to TRBJ2-3; perhaps TRBD1 as D (6 bases). The germline gives CDR1 LGHNT, CDR2 FRNRAP. CDR3 length: 14 residues. The CDR3 sequence is CALGSRGFSDTQYF. CDR3 in DNA: TGTGCCCTTGGGAGCAGGGGTTTCTCAGATACGCAGTATTTT.

A few counts support this clonotype. The chain couples TRBV21-1 to TRBJ2-3; the DNA was not used to check the table's D call, TRBD1. TRBV21-1 is flagged as a pseudogene. The length of the CDR3 is 14 residues. The CDR3 sequence is CASTGVRGPDTQYF. The CDR3 DNA reads as TGTGCCAGCACGGGGGTCAGGGGGCCAGATACGCAGTATTTT.

The rearrangement joins TRBV2 to TRBJ1-1; D is uncertain. In germline, CDR1 is SNHLY, CDR2 FYNNEI. The CDR3 extends over 13 amino acids. Between the trimmed V and J ends, which lost 7 bases and 0 bases, there was a span of 9 bases. For the CDR3, the DNA is TGTGCCAGCACCCTCACCCTGAACACTGAAGCTTTCTTT. As protein: CASTLTLNTEAFF. Full variable domain (remainder filled in from reference TRBV2 and TRBJ1-1): EPEVTQTPSHQVTQMGQEVILRCVPISNHLYFYWYRQILGQKVEFLVSFYNNEISEKSEIFDDQFSVERPDGSNFTLKIRSTKLEDSAMYFCASTLTLNTEAFFGQGTRLTVV.

This clonotype was counted between two and nine times. The chain links TRBV15 to TRBJ2-7; perhaps D is TRBD1 or TRBD2 (5 bases each). CDR1 is LNHNV and CDR2 is YYDKDF in the germline V gene (reference sequence). Deletions cut 5 bases from V and 5 bases from J, with 22 bases between. The CDR3 is 16 residues long. The CDR3 region is CATSRSRDQYNHEQYF. In DNA, the CDR3 is TGTGCCACCAGCCGAAGCCGGGACCAATATAATCACGAGCAGTACTTC.

This clonotype appeared many times. V is TRBV20-1 and J is TRBJ2-2; TRBD1 is a possible D gene (6 bases). The ends were cut back, 0 bases at V and 2 bases at J, with 13 bases in the middle. CDR3 length: 16 amino acids. Germline CDR1 and CDR2: DFQATT and SNEGSKA (reference sequence). CDR3 loop: CSARDPKGDNTGELFF. The DNA for the CDR3 is TGCAGTGCTAGAGATCCTAAGGGGGACAACACCGGGGAGCTGTTTTTT.

This chain uses TRBV4-3 with TRBJ2-1; D is unclear. With 2 bases removed from V and 0 bases from J, the gap between germline ends came to 8 bases. Germline V gives CDR1 LGHNA, CDR2 YSLEER. This CDR3 is 15 amino acids long. As DNA, the CDR3 is TGCGCCAGCAGCCAACAGGAAAGCTCCTACAATGAGCAGTTCTTC. Its protein is CASSQQESSYNEQFF.

This clonotype was recorded a few times. The chain is built from TRBV6-2 or TRBV6-3 and TRBJ2-7; no definite D call. The germline CDR1 and CDR2 sequences are MNHEY and SVGEGT. The germline V and J ends were trimmed by 4 bases and 2 bases, with 9 bases remaining between them. This CDR3 is built from 13 residues. Here the CDR3 reads CASSSPLPYEQYF. The DNA of the CDR3 is TGTGCCAGCAGTTCGCCCCTCCCCTACGAGCAGTACTTC.

This clonotype was detected many times. The chain employs TRBV29-1 and TRBJ1-1; 8 nucleotides match TRBD1. Trimming removed 4 bases from V and 6 bases from J; junction bases left unmatched: 10. This CDR3 is 14 amino acids long. Germline V gene sequence: CDR1 SQVTM, CDR2 ANQGSEA. The CDR3 coding sequence is TGCAGCGTTGTTGGGCAGGGGGCGAAGGCTGAAGCTTTCTTT. This codes for CSVVGQGAKAEAFF.

The chain links TRBV4-2 to TRBJ2-3, with D perhaps matching TRBD1 or TRBD2 (6 bases each). The CDR3 contains 16 residues. V gave up 5 bases and J gave up 1 base, with 16 bases separating them. Germline lookup yields CDR1 LGHNA and CDR2 YNFKEQ. CDR3 region: CASSFGGGVGTDTQYF. The CDR3 DNA reads TGTGCCAGCAGCTTCGGGGGCGGAGTCGGCACAGATACGCAGTATTTT.

CDR3 sequence: CASSSRRGTWAEAFF. The CDR3 region has the DNA TGTGCCAGCAGCTCAAGACGGGGTACGTGGGCTGAAGCTTTCTTT. The chain recombines TRBV7-9 with TRBJ1-1; D remains ambiguous. The CDR3 totals 15 residues. V was shortened by 4 bases and J by 6 bases, with 18 bases between the two germline ends. Germline V lookup: CDR1 SEHNR, CDR2 FQNEAQ (reference sequence). The full variable domain, completed using reference TRBV7-9 and TRBJ1-1, is DTGVSQNPRHKITKRGQNVTFRCDPISEHNRLYWYRQTLGQGPEFLTYFQNEAQLEKSRLLSDRFSAERPKGSFSTLEIQRTEQGDSAMYLCASSSRRGTWAEAFFGQGTRLTVV.